This TCR beta chain stems from a study of T cell repertoires in cytomegalovirus infection. Study observations and caveats: HLA-C-restricted, CMV-specific TCR beta clonotypes were dominant ex vivo.

TCRdb analysed the reads with MiXCR anew, one entry per CDR3 protein. This repertoire shows approximately 910,000 distinct CDR3 sequences, less than 40% found once; its top ten account for around 15%. The CDR3 totals 14 residues. Trimming removed 2 bases at V and 7 bases at J, with 14 bases between. Per germline, CDR1 MNHEY and CDR2 SMNVEV (reference sequence). This clonotype was seen more than once but under ten times. Its specificity is unknown. This receptor was taken from a human donor in good health (CMV status not recorded). Some clones in this sample may be carry-over from other donors' samples. The rearrangement uses TRBV27 and TRBJ2-5; D is possibly TRBD2 (5 bases). The sample consisted of cultured CD8+ T cells from PBMCs, taken from culture after CMV antigen stimulation. The CDR3 loop is CASSLVASTSTQYF. CDR3 DNA: TGTGCCAGCAGTTTAGTAGCGAGTACCTCGACCCAGTACTTC.